This record covers a single T cell receptor beta chain. Trimming removed 5 bases at V and 5 bases at J, with 8 bases between. The CDR3 sequence is 11 residues long. Germline V gives CDR1 SQVTM, CDR2 ANQGSEA. All recovered Cohort 3 donors got two negative PCRs, got clearance, or saw symptom resolution. The entry originates in a study of blood T cell repertoires in COVID-19. In the study overall: PBMCs, B-cell-depleted T cells, or T cells were the source of the cDNA or gDNA that made up the material.

Only in-frame clones appear in the TCRdb table, and some are missing; sequencing was by immunoSEQ multiplex PCR. Seen here are 300,000 to 450,000 clones, roughly nine tenths observed once, and the top ten hold around 1%. The rearrangement uses TRBV29-1 and TRBJ2-3, with D possibly TRBD1 on 5 matching bases. The sequencing sample was made of PBMCs or T cells enriched from blood (not recorded which). This TCR came from a man in his late teens or twenties who had recovered from COVID-19. CDR3 bases: TGCAGCGTTTGTCAGGGAGATACGCAGTATTTT. Amino acid sequence: CSVCQGDTQYF.